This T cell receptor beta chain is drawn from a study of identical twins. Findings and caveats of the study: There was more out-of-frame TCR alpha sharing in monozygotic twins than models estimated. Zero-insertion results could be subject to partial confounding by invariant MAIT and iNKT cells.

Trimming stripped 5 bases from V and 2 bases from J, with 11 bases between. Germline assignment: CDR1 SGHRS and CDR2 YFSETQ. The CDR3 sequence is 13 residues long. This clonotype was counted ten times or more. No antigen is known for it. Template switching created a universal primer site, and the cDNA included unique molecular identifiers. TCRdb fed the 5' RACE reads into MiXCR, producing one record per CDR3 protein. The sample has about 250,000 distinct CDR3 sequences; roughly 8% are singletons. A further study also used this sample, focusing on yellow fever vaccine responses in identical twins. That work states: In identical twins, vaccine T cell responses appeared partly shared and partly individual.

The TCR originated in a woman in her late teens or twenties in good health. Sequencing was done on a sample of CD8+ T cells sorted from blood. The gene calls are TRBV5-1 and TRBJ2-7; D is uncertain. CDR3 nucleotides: TGCGCCAGCAGGACACAAGCGACCTACGAGCAGTACTTC. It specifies CASRTQATYEQYF.